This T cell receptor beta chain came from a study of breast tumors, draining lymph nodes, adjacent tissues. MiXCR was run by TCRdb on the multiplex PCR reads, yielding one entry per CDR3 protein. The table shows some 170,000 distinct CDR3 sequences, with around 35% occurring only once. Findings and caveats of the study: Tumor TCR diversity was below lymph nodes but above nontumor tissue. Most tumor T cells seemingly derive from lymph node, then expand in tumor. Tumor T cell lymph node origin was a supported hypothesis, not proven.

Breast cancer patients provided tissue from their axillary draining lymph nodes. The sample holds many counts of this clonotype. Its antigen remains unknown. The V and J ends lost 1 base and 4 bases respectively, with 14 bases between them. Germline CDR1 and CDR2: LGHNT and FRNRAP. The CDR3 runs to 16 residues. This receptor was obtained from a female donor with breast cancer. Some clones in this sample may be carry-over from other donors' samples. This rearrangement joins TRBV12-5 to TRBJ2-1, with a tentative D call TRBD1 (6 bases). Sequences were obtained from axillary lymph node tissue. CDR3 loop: CASGLGGTRIYNEQFF. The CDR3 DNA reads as TGTGCTAGTGGTTTGGGGGGGACACGAATTTACAATGAGCAGTTCTTC.